This entry is about one T cell receptor (beta chain). Its antigen is as yet unknown. Thawed PBMCs were FACS-sorted into unstimulated CD4+CD25+CD127- regulatory T cells, CD4+CD25- non-regulatory cells, CD4 and CD8 cells. The data were taken from a study of Tregs in tolerant kidney transplant recipients. Sequencing used immunoSEQ multiplex PCR; TCRdb keeps in-frame clones, though not all of them. This sample has more than 90,000 clones; roughly 92% occur once, and the top ten carry approximately 0.59%. Findings and caveats of the study: Findings come from small patient numbers and require larger validation. This study did not directly address biological reproducibility. Activated donor B cell expansion appeared to reveal the most relevant donor-specific TCRbeta repertoire.

The receptor was isolated from a human donor in good health. Source material: CD4+ T cells from blood.

CDR3 residues: CASRGAGQPQHF. The CDR3 nucleotides are TGTGCCAGTCGAGGGGCTGGGCAGCCCCAGCATTTT. The chain combines TRBV6-5 with TRBJ1-5; maybe TRBD1 (5 bases). Trimming left V 9 bases short and J 7 bases short, with 13 bases between. The CDR3 has 12 residues. Germline V lookup: CDR1 MNHEY, CDR2 SVGAGI.